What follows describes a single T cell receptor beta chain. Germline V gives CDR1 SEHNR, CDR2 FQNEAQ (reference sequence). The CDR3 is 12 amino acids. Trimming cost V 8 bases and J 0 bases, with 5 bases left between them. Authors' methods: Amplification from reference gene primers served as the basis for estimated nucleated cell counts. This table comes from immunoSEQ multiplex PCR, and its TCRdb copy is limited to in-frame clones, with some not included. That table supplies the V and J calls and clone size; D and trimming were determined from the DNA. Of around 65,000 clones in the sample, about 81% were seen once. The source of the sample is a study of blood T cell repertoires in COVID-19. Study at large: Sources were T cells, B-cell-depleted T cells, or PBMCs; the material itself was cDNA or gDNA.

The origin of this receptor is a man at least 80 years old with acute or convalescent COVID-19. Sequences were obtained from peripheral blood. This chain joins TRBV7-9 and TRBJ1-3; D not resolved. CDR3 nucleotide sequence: TGTGCCAGCTCCCGCTCTGGAAACACCATATATTTT. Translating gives CASSRSGNTIYF.